This T cell receptor beta chain derives from a study of shared clonotypes between healthy human individuals. Looked up from germline, CDR1 is SNHLY and CDR2 is FYNNEI. This CDR3 comprises 11 residues. Trimming left V 5 bases short and J 5 bases short, with 7 bases between. Here immunoSEQ multiplex PCR was the method, and the copy in TCRdb shows in-frame clones only, minus some. The sample contains some 2,500,000 clones, roughly 93% of which appear only once. Sequencing was done on a sample of naive CD4+ T cells from PBMCs. Described subset: CD45RA+ positively selected. The TCR sequence derives from a man younger than 35 in good health. Some clones in this sample may be carry-over from other donors' samples. The rearrangement joins TRBV2 to TRBJ2-7, with no clear D. In nucleotides, the CDR3 is TGTGCCAGCAGTCGGCGTAACGAGCAGTACTTC. It yields the protein CASSRRNEQYF.